This T cell receptor beta chain was obtained from a study of identical twins. Overall study results and limits: Insertions were reduced in abundant cord blood beta clonotypes but not in memory repertoires.

TCRdb used MiXCR to reprocess the 5' RACE reads, holding one entry per CDR3 protein. The sample carries around 650,000 distinct CDR3 sequences, under 8.5% recorded once. The sample holds a few counts of this clonotype. The antigen is unknown. CDR1 and CDR2 (germline): ENHRY, SYGVKD. This CDR3 comprises 15 residues. Trimming took 3 bases from V and 4 from J, leaving 13 bases between them. These sequences were also reported in another study, on yellow fever vaccine responses in identical twins.

The specimen sequenced was PBMCs. The gene calls are TRBV10-3 and TRBJ1-5; D call uncertain. This TCR was sampled from a woman under 30 in good health. The CDR3 coding sequence is TGTGCCATCAGTGATCCGGTCAAGGGAAATCAGCCCCAGCATTTT. Residues: CAISDPVKGNQPQHF.